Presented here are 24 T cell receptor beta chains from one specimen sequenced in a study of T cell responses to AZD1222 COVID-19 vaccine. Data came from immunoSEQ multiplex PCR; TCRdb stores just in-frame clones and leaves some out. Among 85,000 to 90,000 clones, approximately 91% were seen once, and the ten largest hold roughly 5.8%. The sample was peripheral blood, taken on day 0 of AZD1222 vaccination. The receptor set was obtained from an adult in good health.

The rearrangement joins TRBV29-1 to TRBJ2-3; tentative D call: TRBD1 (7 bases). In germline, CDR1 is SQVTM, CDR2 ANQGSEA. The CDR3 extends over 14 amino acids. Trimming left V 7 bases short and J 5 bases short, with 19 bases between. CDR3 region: CSAGGQPRQDTQYF. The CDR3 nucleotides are TGCAGCGCCGGGGGACAGCCAAGGCAAGATACGCAGTATTTT.

The CDR3 DNA follows: TGTGCCATCAGTGGGGCAGGGGGCGAAAACTCTGGGGCCAACGTCCTGACTTTC. Residues: CAISGAGGENSGANVLTF. The V and J genes are TRBV10-3 and TRBJ2-6; 8 nucleotides align to TRBD1. The CDR3 is made up of 18 amino acids. Germline CDR1 reads ENHRY; CDR2 reads SYGVKD. V lost 4 bases to trimming and J lost 0 bases; unmatched junction nucleotides: 8.

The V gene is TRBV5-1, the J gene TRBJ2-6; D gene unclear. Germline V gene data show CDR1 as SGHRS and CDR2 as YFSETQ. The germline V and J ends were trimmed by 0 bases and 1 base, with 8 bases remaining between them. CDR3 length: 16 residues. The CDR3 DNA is TGCGCCAGCAGCTTGGTTTTGGGGTCTGGGGCCAACGTCCTGACTTTC. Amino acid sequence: CASSLVLGSGANVLTF.

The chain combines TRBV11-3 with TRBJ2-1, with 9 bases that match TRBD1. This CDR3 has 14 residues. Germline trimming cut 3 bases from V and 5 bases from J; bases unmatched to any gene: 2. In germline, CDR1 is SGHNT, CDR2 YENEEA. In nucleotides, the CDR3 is TGTGCCAGCAGCTTTGGGACAGGGAACAATGAGCAGTTCTTC. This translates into CASSFGTGNNEQFF.

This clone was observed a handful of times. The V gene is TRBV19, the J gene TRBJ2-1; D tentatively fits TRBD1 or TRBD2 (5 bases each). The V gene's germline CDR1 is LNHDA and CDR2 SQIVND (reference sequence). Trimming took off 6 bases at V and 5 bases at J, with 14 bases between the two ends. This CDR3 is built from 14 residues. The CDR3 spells CASSPRVGDNEQFF. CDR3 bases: TGTGCCAGTAGCCCGCGTGTGGGGGACAATGAGCAGTTCTTC.

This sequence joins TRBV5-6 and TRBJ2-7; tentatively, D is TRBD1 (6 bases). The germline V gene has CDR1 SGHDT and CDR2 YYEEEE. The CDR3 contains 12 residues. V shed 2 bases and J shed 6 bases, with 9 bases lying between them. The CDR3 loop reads CASSLSQGEQYF. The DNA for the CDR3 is TGTGCCAGCAGCTTATCACAGGGCGAGCAGTACTTC.

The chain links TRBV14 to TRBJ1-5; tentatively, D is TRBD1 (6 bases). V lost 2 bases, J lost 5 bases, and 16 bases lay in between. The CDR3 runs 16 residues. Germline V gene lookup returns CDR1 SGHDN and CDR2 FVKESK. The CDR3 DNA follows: TGTGCCAGCAGCCAACGGGAGGGGGGGTTCGATCAGCCCCAGCATTTT. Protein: CASSQREGGFDQPQHF.

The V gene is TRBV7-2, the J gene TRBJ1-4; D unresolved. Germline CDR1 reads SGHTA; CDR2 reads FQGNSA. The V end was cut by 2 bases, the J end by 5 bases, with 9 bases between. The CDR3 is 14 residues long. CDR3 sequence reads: CASSLMVPNEKLFF. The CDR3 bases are TGTGCCAGCAGCTTAATGGTGCCCAATGAAAAACTGTTTTTT.

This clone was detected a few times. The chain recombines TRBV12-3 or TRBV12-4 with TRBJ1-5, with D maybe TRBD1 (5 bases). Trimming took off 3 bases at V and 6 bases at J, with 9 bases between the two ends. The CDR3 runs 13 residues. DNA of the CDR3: TGTGCCAGCAGTTTGTTGGGGGTTCAGCCCCAGCATTTT. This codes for CASSLLGVQPQHF.

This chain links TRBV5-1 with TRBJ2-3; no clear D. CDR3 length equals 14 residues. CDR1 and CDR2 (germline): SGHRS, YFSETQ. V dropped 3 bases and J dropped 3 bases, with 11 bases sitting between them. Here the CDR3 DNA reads TGCGCCAGCAGCTCTGACCACGGAACAGATACGCAGTATTTT. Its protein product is CASSSDHGTDTQYF.

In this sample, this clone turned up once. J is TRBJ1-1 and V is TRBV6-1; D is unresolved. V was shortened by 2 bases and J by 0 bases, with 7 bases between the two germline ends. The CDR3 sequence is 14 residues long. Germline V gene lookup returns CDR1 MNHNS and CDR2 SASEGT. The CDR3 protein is CASSERRVNTEAFF. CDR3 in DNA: TGTGCCAGCAGTGAACGGCGAGTGAACACTGAAGCTTTCTTT.

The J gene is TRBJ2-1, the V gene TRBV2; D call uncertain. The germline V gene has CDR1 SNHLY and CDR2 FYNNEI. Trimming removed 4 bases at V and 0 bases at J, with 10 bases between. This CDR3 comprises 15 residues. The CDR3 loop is CASSGGYSSYNEQFF. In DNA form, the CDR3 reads TGTGCCAGCAGTGGTGGTTACAGCTCCTACAATGAGCAGTTCTTC.

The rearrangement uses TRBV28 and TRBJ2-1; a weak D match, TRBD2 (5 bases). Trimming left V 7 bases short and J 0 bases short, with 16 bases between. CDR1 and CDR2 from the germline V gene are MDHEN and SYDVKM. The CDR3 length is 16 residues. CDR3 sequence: CASKRTGRSSYNEQFF. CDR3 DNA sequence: TGTGCCAGCAAGAGGACTGGACGGAGCTCCTACAATGAGCAGTTCTTC. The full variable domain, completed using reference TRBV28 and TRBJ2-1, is DVKVTQSSRYLVKRTGEKVFLECVQDMDHENMFWYRQDPGLGLRLIYFSYDVKMKEKGDIPEGYSVSREKKERFSLILESASTNQTSMYLCASKRTGRSSYNEQFFGPGTRLTVL.

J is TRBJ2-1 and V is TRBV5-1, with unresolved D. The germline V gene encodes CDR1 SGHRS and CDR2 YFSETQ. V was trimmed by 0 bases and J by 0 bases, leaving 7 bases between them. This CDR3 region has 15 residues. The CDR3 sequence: CASSLDLSSYNEQFF. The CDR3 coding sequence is TGCGCCAGCAGCTTGGACCTAAGCTCCTACAATGAGCAGTTCTTC. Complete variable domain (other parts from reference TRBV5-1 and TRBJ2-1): KAGVTQTPRYLIKTRGQQVTLSCSPISGHRSVSWYQQTPGQGLQFLFEYFSETQRNKGNFPGRFSGRQFSNSRSEMNVSTLELGDSALYLCASSLDLSSYNEQFFGPGTRLTVL.

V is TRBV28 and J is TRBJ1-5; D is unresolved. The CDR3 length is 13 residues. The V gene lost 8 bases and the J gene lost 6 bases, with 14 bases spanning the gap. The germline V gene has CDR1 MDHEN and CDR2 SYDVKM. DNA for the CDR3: TGTGCCAGCCAGCGGGAGGGAGGTCAGCCCCAGCATTTT. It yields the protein CASQREGGQPQHF.

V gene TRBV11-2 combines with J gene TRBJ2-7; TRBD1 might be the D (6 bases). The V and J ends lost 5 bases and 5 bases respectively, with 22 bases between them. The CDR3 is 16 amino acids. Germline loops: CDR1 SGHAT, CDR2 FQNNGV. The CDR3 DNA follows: TGTGCCAGCAGCCTCTACAGGGCTCCCAACCCAAACGAGCAGTACTTC. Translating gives CASSLYRAPNPNEQYF.

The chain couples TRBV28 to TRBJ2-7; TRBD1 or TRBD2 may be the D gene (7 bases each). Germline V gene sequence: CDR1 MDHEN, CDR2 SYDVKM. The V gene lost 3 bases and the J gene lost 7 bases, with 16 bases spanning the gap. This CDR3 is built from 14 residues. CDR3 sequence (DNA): TGTGCCAGCAGTTTGGGGAGGGGGCTCAGGGAGCAGTACTTC. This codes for CASSLGRGLREQYF.

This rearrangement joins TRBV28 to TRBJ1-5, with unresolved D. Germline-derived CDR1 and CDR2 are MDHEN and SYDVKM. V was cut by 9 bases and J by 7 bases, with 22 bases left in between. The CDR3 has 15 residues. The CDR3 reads CASRLSGSGIQPQHF. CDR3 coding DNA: TGTGCCAGTCGGCTCTCGGGCTCCGGAATCCAGCCCCAGCATTTT.

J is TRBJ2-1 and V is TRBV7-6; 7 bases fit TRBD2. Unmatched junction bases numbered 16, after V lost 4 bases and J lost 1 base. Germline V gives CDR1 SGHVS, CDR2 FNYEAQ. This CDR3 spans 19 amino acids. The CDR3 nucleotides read TGTGCCAGCAGCTCCCCTCCGGCTCGGGAGGACCCATCCTACAATGAGCAGTTCTTC. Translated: CASSSPPAREDPSYNEQFF.

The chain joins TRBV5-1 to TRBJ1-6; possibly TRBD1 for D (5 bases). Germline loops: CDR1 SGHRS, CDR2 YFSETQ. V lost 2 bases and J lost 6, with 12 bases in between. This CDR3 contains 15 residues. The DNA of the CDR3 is TGCGCCAGCAGCTTTGACAGCCCCCTTAATTCACCCCTCCACTTT. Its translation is CASSFDSPLNSPLHF. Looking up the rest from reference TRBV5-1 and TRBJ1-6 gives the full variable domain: KAGVTQTPRYLIKTRGQQVTLSCSPISGHRSVSWYQQTPGQGLQFLFEYFSETQRNKGNFPGRFSGRQFSNSRSEMNVSTLELGDSALYLCASSFDSPLNSPLHFGNGTRLTVT.

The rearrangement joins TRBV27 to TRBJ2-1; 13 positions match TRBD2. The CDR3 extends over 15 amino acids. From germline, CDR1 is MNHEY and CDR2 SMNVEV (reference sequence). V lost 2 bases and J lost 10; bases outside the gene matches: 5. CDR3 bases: TGTGCCAGCAGTTTAAAGACTAGCGGGAGGTCGGAGCAGTTCTTC. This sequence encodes CASSLKTSGRSEQFF.

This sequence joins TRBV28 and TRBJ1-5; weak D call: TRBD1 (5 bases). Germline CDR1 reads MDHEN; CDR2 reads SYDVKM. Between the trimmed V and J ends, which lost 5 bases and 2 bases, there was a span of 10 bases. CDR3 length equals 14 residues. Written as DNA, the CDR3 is TGTGCCAGCAGTGGTTCGGGGGGCAATCAGCCCCAGCATTTT. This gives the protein CASSGSGGNQPQHF.

The DNA for the CDR3 is TGTGCCAGCAGAACAGGGGGCACTGAAGCTTTCTTT. Its protein product is CASRTGGTEAFF. This chain connects TRBV28 to TRBJ1-1; 8 bases line up with TRBD1. The junction had 1 base not matched to a gene; V was cut back by 6 bases and J by 4 bases. This CDR3 comprises 12 residues. Germline lookup yields CDR1 MDHEN and CDR2 SYDVKM.

CDR3: CASSEDRGFSVSEQFF. The CDR3 coding sequence is TGTGCCAGCAGTGAGGACAGGGGGTTTTCTGTGAGTGAGCAGTTCTTC. The rearrangement links TRBV2 to TRBJ2-1, with 10 bases lining up with TRBD1. Germline CDR1 is SNHLY and CDR2 is FYNNEI. CDR3 length: 16 amino acids. V gave up 3 bases and J gave up 9 bases; unmatched junction bases: 11.